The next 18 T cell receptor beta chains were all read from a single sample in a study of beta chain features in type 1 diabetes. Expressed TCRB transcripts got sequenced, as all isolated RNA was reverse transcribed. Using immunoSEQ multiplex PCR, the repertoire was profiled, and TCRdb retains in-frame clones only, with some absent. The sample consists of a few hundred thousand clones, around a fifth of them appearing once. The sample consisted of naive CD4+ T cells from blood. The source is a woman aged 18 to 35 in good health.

The CDR3 DNA reads TGTGCCAGCAGCAACCTACCCGACAGGGCCGCCTACGAGCAGTACTTC. Translation gives CASSNLPDRAAYEQYF. The gene calls are TRBV5-6 and TRBJ2-7; 7 bases line up with TRBD1. CDR1 and CDR2 (germline): SGHDT, YYEEEE. The junction had 12 bases not matched to a gene; V was cut back by 4 bases and J by 2 bases. The CDR3 has 16 amino acids.

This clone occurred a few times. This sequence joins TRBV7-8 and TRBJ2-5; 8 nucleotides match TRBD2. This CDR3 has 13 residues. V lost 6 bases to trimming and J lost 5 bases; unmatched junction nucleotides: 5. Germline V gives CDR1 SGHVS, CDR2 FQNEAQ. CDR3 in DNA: TGTGCCAGCAGGTTTGCGGGAGGCGAGACCCAGTACTTC. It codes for CASRFAGGETQYF.

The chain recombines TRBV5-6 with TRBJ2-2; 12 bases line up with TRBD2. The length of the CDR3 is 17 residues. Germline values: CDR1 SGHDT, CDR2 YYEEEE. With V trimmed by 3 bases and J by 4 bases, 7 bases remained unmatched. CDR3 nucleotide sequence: TGTGCCAGCAGCTACCCTAAGACTAGCGGGAGCACCGGGGAGCTGTTTTTT. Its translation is CASSYPKTSGSTGELFF.

The CDR3 loop is CASSWGGHNSPLHF. CDR3 nucleotides: TGTGCCAGCAGCTGGGGGGGGCACAATTCACCCCTCCACTTT. V usage is TRBV5-6 and J usage is TRBJ1-6; possibly TRBD1 for D (6 bases). This CDR3 has 14 residues. Germline CDR1 is SGHDT and CDR2 is YYEEEE. Trimming shortened V by 3 bases and J by 7 bases, and 11 bases separated the two germline ends.

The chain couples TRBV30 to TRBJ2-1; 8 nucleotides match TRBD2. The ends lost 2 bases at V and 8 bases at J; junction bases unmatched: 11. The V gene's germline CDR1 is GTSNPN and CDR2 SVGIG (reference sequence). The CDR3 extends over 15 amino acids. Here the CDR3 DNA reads TGTGCCTGGAGTAAACCGGGACTAGGGGTGGATGAGCAGTTCTTC. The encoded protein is CAWSKPGLGVDEQFF.

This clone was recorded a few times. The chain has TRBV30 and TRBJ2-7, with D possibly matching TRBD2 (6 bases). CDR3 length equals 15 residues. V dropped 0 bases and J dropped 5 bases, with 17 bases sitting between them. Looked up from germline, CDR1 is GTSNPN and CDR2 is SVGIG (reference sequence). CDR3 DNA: TGTGCCTGGAGTGTACCGGGGGAAGGTTGGGACGAGCAGTACTTC. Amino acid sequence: CAWSVPGEGWDEQYF.

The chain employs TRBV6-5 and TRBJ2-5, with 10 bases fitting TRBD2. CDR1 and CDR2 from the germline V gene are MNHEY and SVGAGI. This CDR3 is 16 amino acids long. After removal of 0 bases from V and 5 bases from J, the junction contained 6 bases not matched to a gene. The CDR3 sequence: CASSYSRTSGGETQYF. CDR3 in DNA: TGTGCCAGCAGTTACTCTAGGACTAGCGGTGGGGAGACCCAGTACTTC.

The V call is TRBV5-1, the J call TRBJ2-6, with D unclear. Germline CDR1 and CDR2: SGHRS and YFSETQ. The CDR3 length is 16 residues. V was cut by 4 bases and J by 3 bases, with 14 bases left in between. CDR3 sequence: CASSLGQENGANVLTF. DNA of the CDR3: TGCGCCAGCAGCCTTGGGCAAGAGAATGGGGCCAACGTCCTGACTTTC.

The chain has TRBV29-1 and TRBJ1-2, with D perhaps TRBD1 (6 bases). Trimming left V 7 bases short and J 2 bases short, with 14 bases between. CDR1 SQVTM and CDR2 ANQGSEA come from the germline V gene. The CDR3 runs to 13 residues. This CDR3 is CSAEAGDNYGYTF. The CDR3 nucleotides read TGCAGCGCCGAGGCAGGGGACAACTATGGCTACACCTTC. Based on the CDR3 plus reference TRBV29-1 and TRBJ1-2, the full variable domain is SAVISQKPSRDICQRGTSLTIQCQVDSQVTMMFWYRQQPGQSLTLIATANQGSEATYESGFVIDKFPISRPNLTFSTLTVSNMSPEDSSIYLCSAEAGDNYGYTFGSGTRLTVV.

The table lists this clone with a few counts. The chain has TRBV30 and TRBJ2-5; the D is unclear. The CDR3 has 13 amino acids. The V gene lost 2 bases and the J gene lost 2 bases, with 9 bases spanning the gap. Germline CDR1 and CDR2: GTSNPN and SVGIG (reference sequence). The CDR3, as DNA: TGTGCCTGGAGTATATTAGTACAAGAGACCCAGTACTTC. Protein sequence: CAWSILVQETQYF.

The DNA for the CDR3 is TGTGCCTGGAGCCCGGGCGGCAGGGCCTATGGCTACACCTTC. It specifies CAWSPGGRAYGYTF. The gene calls are TRBV30 and TRBJ1-2, with D maybe TRBD1 (5 bases). V was cut by 3 bases and J by 4 bases, with 15 bases left in between. The CDR3 has 14 residues. Per germline, CDR1 GTSNPN and CDR2 SVGIG (reference sequence). Supplemented by reference TRBV30 and TRBJ1-2, the full variable domain reads SQTIHQWPATLVQPVGSPLSLECTVEGTSNPNLYWYRQAAGRGLQLLFYSVGIGQISSEVPQNLSASRPQDRQFILSSKKLLLSDSGFYLCAWSPGGRAYGYTFGSGTRLTVV.

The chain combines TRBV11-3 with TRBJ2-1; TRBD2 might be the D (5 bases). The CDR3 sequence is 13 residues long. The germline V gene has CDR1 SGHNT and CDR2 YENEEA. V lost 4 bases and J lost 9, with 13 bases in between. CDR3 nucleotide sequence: TGTGCCAGCAGCTCTACATTTGGAGGTGAGCAGTTCTTC. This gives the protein CASSSTFGGEQFF. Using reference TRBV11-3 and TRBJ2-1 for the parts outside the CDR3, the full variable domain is EAGVVQSPRYKIIEKKQPVAFWCNPISGHNTLYWYLQNLGQGPELLIRYENEEAVDDSQLPKDRFSAERLKGVDSTLKIQPAELGDSAVYLCASSSTFGGEQFFGPGTRLTVL.

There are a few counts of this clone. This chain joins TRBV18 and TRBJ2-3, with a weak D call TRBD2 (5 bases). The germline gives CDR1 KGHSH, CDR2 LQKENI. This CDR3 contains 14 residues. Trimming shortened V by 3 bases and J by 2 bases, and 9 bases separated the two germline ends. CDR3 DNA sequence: TGTGCCAGCTCACCTAGCGCATCCACAGATACGCAGTATTTT. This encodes CASSPSASTDTQYF.

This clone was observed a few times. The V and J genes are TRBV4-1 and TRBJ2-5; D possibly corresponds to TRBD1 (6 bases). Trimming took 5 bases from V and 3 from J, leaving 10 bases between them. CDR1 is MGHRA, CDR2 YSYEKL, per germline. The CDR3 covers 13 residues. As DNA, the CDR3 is TGCGCCAGCAGCGTTACAGGGAAAGAGACCCAGTACTTC. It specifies CASSVTGKETQYF.

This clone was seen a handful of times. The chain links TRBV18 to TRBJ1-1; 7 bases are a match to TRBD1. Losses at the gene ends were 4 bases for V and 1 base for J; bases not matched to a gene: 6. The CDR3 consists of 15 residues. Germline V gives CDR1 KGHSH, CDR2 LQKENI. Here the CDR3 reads CASSQTQGQNTEAFF. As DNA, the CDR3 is TGTGCCAGCTCACAAACACAGGGGCAGAACACTGAAGCTTTCTTT.

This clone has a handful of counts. The CDR3 coding sequence is TGTGCCAGCAGTAATAGCGGGAGGGAGACCCAGTACTTC. It specifies CASSNSGRETQYF. The genes are TRBV11-2 and TRBJ2-5; 10 bases agree with TRBD2. Trimming took 6 bases from V and 5 from J; bases not matched to a gene: 3. The CDR3 contains 13 residues. Germline lookup yields CDR1 SGHAT and CDR2 FQNNGV. The entire variable domain, with the rest obtained from reference TRBV11-2 and TRBJ2-5, is as follows: EAGVAQSPRYKIIEKRQSVAFWCNPISGHATLYWYQQILGQGPKLLIQFQNNGVVDDSQLPKDRFSAERLKGVDSTLKIQPAKLEDSAVYLCASSNSGRETQYFGPGTRLLVL.

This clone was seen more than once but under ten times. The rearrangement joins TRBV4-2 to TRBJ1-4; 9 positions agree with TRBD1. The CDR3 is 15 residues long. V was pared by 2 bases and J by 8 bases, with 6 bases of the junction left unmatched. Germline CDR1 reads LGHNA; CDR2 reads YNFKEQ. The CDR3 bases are TGTGCCAGCAGCCAAATGGACAGGGGTAGCGAAAAACTGTTTTTT. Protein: CASSQMDRGSEKLFF.

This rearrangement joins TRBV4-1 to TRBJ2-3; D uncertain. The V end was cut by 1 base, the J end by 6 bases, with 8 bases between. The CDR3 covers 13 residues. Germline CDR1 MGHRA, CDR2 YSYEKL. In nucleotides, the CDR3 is TGCGCCAGCAGCCAAGCTACGGTGGATACGCAGTATTTT. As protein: CASSQATVDTQYF.